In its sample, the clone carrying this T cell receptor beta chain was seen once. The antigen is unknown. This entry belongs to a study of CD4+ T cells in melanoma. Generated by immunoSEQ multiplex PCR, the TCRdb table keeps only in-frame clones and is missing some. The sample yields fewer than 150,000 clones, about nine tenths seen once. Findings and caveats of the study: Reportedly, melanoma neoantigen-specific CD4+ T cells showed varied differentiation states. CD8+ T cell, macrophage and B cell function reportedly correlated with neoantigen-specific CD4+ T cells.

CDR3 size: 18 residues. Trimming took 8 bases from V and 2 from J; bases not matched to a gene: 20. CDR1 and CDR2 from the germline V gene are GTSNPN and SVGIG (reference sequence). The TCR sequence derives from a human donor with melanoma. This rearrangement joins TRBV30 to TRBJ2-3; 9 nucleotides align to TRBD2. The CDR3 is CAGAGSSGASRSTDTQYF. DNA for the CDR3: TGTGCCGGAGCGGGTTCTAGCGGGGCCTCCCGATCCACAGATACGCAGTATTTT.